This T cell receptor beta chain was obtained from a study of T cell clonality in common variable immunodeficiency. This clone appeared a few times. Antigen specificity is unknown. Read sequence stops 3 residues before the CDR3 end, and the germline J gene provides the missing end. Patients had low serum IgG, IgA and/or IgM and specific antibody deficiency. The CVID group had some 15 females and about 29 males, mean age 40. Each donor provided roughly 5 to 8 ml of heparinized whole blood. Regarding the study as a whole: Reportedly, TCR beta sequences from common variable immunodeficiency showed fewer deletions and N-nucleotide insertions. TCRbeta clonality was increased in CVID versus healthy controls.

Sequencing used immunoSEQ multiplex PCR; TCRdb keeps in-frame clones, though not all of them. The table lists some 22,000 clones, with no singletons. The V gene end was trimmed by 5 bases and the J gene end by 5 bases; junction bases not matched to a gene: 16. The CDR3 loop spans 18 amino acids. Germline assignment: CDR1 SGHVS and CDR2 FNYEAQ. The receptor comes from a human donor with common variable immunodeficiency. The chain joins TRBV7-6 to TRBJ2-3; 10 bases match TRBD2. Sequenced input: peripheral blood mononuclear cells. The sequenced part of the CDR3 DNA is TGTGCCAGCAGCCTGGGGGCTAGCGGGAGCTGGACTGGAGATACG. Protein: CASSLGASGSWTGDT. The whole CDR3 protein is CASSLGASGSWTGDTQYF.